This is a list of T cell receptor beta chains from one sample in a study of cytomegalovirus exposure and HLA in healthy donors. TCRdb keeps only in-frame clones here, not all; method: immunoSEQ multiplex PCR. The sample gives 110,000 to 150,000 clones, about four fifths of which show up once; around 4.4% is in the top ten. The sequenced sample was PBMCs. These receptors originate from a man aged 40-55 years in good health and CMV-seronegative. CDR3s include the opening cysteine and the closing phenylalanine or tryptophan. The D gene is left open where the match is weak. The listing skips clone size in some rows; elsewhere it reads once, few, many or a size class.

TRBJ2-3	NA	NA	TRBV6-4	TGTGCCAGCAGTGATTCAGGCAGCCCAAACACAGATACGCAGTATTTT	CASSDSGSPNTDTQYF
TRBJ2-7	NA	TRBD1	TRBV6-6	TGTGCCAGCAGCGGGACAGGGGGTCCGTACGAGCAGTACTTC	CASSGTGGPYEQYF
TRBJ2-5	few	TRBD1	TRBV7-7	TGTGCCAGCAGCTTAGGCTCGGGTATTACAGGGGGGACGGAGACCCAGTACTTC	CASSLGSGITGGTETQYF
TRBJ1-2	NA	TRBD1	TRBV29-1	TGCAGCGTTGAGGCTAGGGACAGGGCTAGGGGCTACACCTTC	CSVEARDRARGYTF
TRBJ1-2	NA	NA	TRBV11-2	TGTGCCAGCAGCCCCGGGCAGGGAGGGATGCGTGGCTACACCTTC	CASSPGQGGMRGYTF
TRBJ1-2	NA	TRBD1	TRBV19	TGTGCCAGTAGAAATACTACCGGGACAGGGGCGGGCTATGGCTACACCTTC	CASRNTTGTGAGYGYTF
TRBJ1-1	NA	TRBD1	TRBV28	TGTGCCAGCAGACAGGGGGCCGGCACTGAAGCTTTCTTT	CASRQGAGTEAFF
TRBJ2-1	NA	TRBD2	TRBV5-6	TGTGCCAGCAGCTTGGGCGGAGCGGGGGGGCATCTCAATGAGCAGTTCTTC	CASSLGGAGGHLNEQFF
TRBJ2-7	NA	NA	TRBV2	TGTGCCAGCACCAACCCTGGCACTTTTAGCTCCTACGAGCAGTACTTC	CASTNPGTFSSYEQYF
TRBJ1-1	NA	TRBD1	TRBV18	TGTGCCAGCTCACCGTACGGGACAGCCGAGTCTGAAGCTTTCTTT	CASSPYGTAESEAFF
TRBJ2-5	NA	TRBD1	TRBV18	TGTGCCAGCTCACCATCTGGGGACAGGGACGAGACCCAGTACTTC	CASSPSGDRDETQYF
TRBJ1-5	NA	NA	TRBV9	TGTGCCAGCAGCTCGAGTCCCTATAGCAATCAGCCCCAGCATTTT	CASSSSPYSNQPQHF
TRBJ1-5	NA	NA	TRBV30	TGTGCCTGGGCACAGGGTAATCAGCCCCAGCATTTT	CAWAQGNQPQHF
TRBJ1-3	NA	NA	TRBV5-1	TGCGCCAGCAGCTTGTGGGGCTTCGACTCTGGAAACACCATATATTTT	CASSLWGFDSGNTIYF
TRBJ1-1	NA	NA	TRBV19	TGTGCCAGTACCTACAGGGTGAACACTGAAGCTTTCTTT	CASTYRVNTEAFF
TRBJ1-3	NA	NA	TRBV6-5	TGTGCCAGCAGTTACGGGGAGGCTGGAAACACCATATATTTT	CASSYGEAGNTIYF